These 26 T cell receptor beta chains were sequenced from one sample in a study of T cell changes during pregnancy in multiple sclerosis. The protocol was immunoSEQ multiplex PCR, while the TCRdb copy is restricted to in-frame clones and leaves out a portion. This sample has 25,000 to 30,000 clones, with over 85% found just once. The sample was CD4+ T cells from peripheral blood mononuclear cells, taken in the first trimester of pregnancy. Receptors were obtained from a female donor with multiple sclerosis, enrolled in a pregnancy study.

This rearrangement joins TRBV2 to TRBJ1-2; the D is unclear. Germline V gene sequence: CDR1 SNHLY, CDR2 FYNNEI. This CDR3 has 14 residues. The V and J ends lost 5 bases and 7 bases respectively, with 17 bases between them. The CDR3 loop is CASSKESATLGYTF. As DNA, the CDR3 is TGTGCCAGCAGTAAGGAGTCGGCCACACTTGGCTACACCTTC.

J is TRBJ2-5 and V is TRBV29-1, with 10 bases fitting TRBD2. Trimming removed 2 bases from V and 4 bases from J; junction bases left unmatched: 4. The germline gives CDR1 SQVTM, CDR2 ANQGSEA. The length of the CDR3 is 14 residues. The CDR3 DNA follows: TGCAGCGTTGAACGGCTAGCGGGGGCAGAGACCCAGTACTTC. The encoded protein is CSVERLAGAETQYF. The whole variable domain, filled in from reference TRBV29-1 and TRBJ2-5, reads SAVISQKPSRDICQRGTSLTIQCQVDSQVTMMFWYRQQPGQSLTLIATANQGSEATYESGFVIDKFPISRPNLTFSTLTVSNMSPEDSSIYLCSVERLAGAETQYFGPGTRLLVL.

The chain combines TRBV12-5 with TRBJ1-5, with D possibly TRBD1 on 5 matching bases. Germline values: CDR1 LGHNT, CDR2 FRNRAP. The CDR3 spans 19 residues. Between the trimmed V and J ends, which lost 0 bases and 0 bases, there was a span of 18 bases. For the CDR3, the DNA is TGTGCTAGTGGTTTGGTACTTGACGGACAAGCTTATAGCAATCAGCCCCAGCATTTT. It is translated as CASGLVLDGQAYSNQPQHF.

The chain uses TRBV28 and TRBJ2-3; 9 positions match TRBD2. Germline loops: CDR1 MDHEN, CDR2 SYDVKM. V was clipped by 8 bases and J by 1 base; unmatched bases: 4. CDR3 length: 14 amino acids. CDR3 coding DNA: TGTGCCAGCTCCCGCGGGGGGGGCACAGATACGCAGTATTTT. This encodes CASSRGGGTDTQYF.

The chain links TRBV19 to TRBJ2-1, with TRBD1 matching over 7 bases. CDR1 and CDR2 (germline): LNHDA, SQIVND (reference sequence). V shed 8 bases and J 5 bases; nucleotides not matched to a gene: 15. This CDR3 is built from 16 residues. CDR3 protein: CASGKRQGFVHNEQFF. DNA for the CDR3: TGTGCCAGTGGGAAAAGACAGGGATTTGTGCACAATGAGCAGTTCTTC.

This clone was counted between two and nine times. This chain uses TRBV4-3 with TRBJ1-3; possibly TRBD1 for D (5 bases). Germline V gene lookup returns CDR1 LGHNA and CDR2 YSLEER. V lost 3 bases and J 0 bases, leaving 9 bases between the germline ends. The CDR3 has 15 amino acids. DNA of the CDR3: TGCGCCAGCAGCCACTTGGGGCCCTCTGGAAACACCATATATTTT. This sequence encodes CASSHLGPSGNTIYF.

CDR3 amino acids: CASSLDRESPQHF. CDR3 in DNA: TGTGCCAGCAGCCTTGACAGGGAATCGCCCCAGCATTTT. The rearrangement joins TRBV7-8 to TRBJ1-5; TRBD1 aligns across 7 bases. CDR3 length: 13 amino acids. In germline, CDR1 is SGHVS, CDR2 FQNEAQ. V trimming: 5 bases; J trimming: 9 bases; junction bases outside the gene matches: 7.

V usage is TRBV27 and J usage is TRBJ1-1, with a possible D match to TRBD1 (6 bases). V was cut by 2 bases and J by 5 bases, with 15 bases left in between. The CDR3 runs to 15 residues. Germline V gene lookup returns CDR1 MNHEY and CDR2 SMNVEV (reference sequence). The CDR3 nucleotides read TGTGCCAGCAGTTTAAATACAGGGAGAGGAACTGAAGCTTTCTTT. It yields the protein CASSLNTGRGTEAFF.

This clone is a singleton in its sample. The rearrangement joins TRBV11-2 to TRBJ1-4, with TRBD1 identical over 10 bases. Germline V gene sequence: CDR1 SGHAT, CDR2 FQNNGV. The V and J ends lost 5 bases and 7 bases, in that order; junction bases with no gene match: 4. The CDR3 extends over 14 amino acids. The CDR3 sequence is CASSQGQGSEKLFF. In nucleotides, the CDR3 is TGTGCCAGCAGCCAGGGACAGGGGAGTGAAAAACTGTTTTTT.

This chain links TRBV7-9 with TRBJ1-1; D call uncertain. Germline V gene sequence: CDR1 SEHNR, CDR2 FQNEAQ (reference sequence). CDR3 size: 11 residues. The V end was cut by 6 bases, the J end by 4 bases, with 6 bases between. Here the CDR3 reads CASSPGTEAFF. Here the CDR3 DNA reads TGTGCCAGCAGTCCGGGCACTGAAGCTTTCTTT.

This rearrangement joins TRBV7-9 to TRBJ1-1, with D hard to call. The CDR3 sequence is 14 residues long. Germline lookup yields CDR1 SEHNR and CDR2 FQNEAQ (reference sequence). The V end was cut by 4 bases, the J end by 3 bases, with 12 bases between. DNA of the CDR3: TGTGCCAGCAGCTCTAGAGGTGGGTACACTGAAGCTTTCTTT. It yields the protein CASSSRGGYTEAFF.

V usage is TRBV11-2 and J usage is TRBJ1-2; a weak D match, TRBD1 (6 bases). CDR3 length equals 12 residues. V gave up 5 bases and J gave up 7 bases, with 11 bases separating them. CDR1 is SGHAT and CDR2 is FQNNGV in the germline V gene. The chain's CDR3 is CASSIQGAGYTF. The CDR3 nucleotides are TGTGCCAGCAGCATACAGGGTGCTGGCTACACCTTC.

V usage is TRBV10-3 and J usage is TRBJ1-2; no reliable D call. The CDR3 is 17 residues long. Per germline, CDR1 ENHRY and CDR2 SYGVKD. V lost 6 bases and J 1 base, leaving 21 bases between the germline ends. The CDR3 DNA reads TGTGCCATCAGCGACCCCGGGAGATCAAATTTTAACTATGGCTACACCTTC. Its translation: CAISDPGRSNFNYGYTF.

The rearrangement links TRBV6-1 to TRBJ1-2; 7 bases match TRBD1. From germline, CDR1 is MNHNS and CDR2 SASEGT. The V gene end was trimmed by 3 bases and the J gene end by 4 bases; junction bases not matched to a gene: 11. The CDR3 runs 16 residues. The CDR3: CASSDIDRVSIYGYTF. The CDR3 bases are TGTGCCAGCAGTGATATTGACAGGGTCTCTATCTATGGCTACACCTTC.

The chain employs TRBV14 and TRBJ2-3; perhaps TRBD2 as D (7 bases). The germline CDR1 and CDR2 sequences are SGHDN and FVKESK. This CDR3 has 13 residues. Trimming left V 8 bases short and J 4 bases short, with 13 bases between. CDR3 region: CASAGGLADTQYF. In DNA form, the CDR3 reads TGTGCCAGCGCCGGGGGGCTCGCAGATACGCAGTATTTT. The variable domain in full, completed from reference TRBV14 and TRBJ2-3, reads EAGVTQFPSHSVIEKGQTVTLRCDPISGHDNLYWYRRVMGKEIKFLLHFVKESKQDESGMPNNRFLAERTGGTYSTLKVQPAELEDSGVYFCASAGGLADTQYFGPGTRLTVL.

The chain joins TRBV5-1 to TRBJ2-2; D ambiguous. Trimming cost V 2 bases and J 1 base, with 6 bases left between them. The CDR3 spans 14 residues. The germline V gene has CDR1 SGHRS and CDR2 YFSETQ. CDR3 nucleotide sequence: TGCGCCAGCAGCTTCAGGTGGAACACCGGGGAGCTGTTTTTT. Its protein is CASSFRWNTGELFF.

The chain is built from TRBV7-9 and TRBJ2-1, with D tentatively TRBD2 (6 bases). Germline CDR1 is SEHNR and CDR2 is FQNEAQ (reference sequence). The CDR3 is 13 amino acids. Trimming removed 6 bases from V and 3 bases from J, with 9 bases in between. In DNA form, the CDR3 reads TGTGCCAGCAGGCAGGGACTCTACAATGAGCAGTTCTTC. It specifies CASRQGLYNEQFF.

This chain connects TRBV18 to TRBJ1-4; no reliable D call. V gave up 5 bases and J gave up 0 bases, with 7 bases separating them. The CDR3 is 14 amino acids. Per germline, CDR1 KGHSH and CDR2 LQKENI. CDR3 region: CASSDTATNEKLFF. CDR3 nucleotides: TGTGCCAGCTCAGATACGGCAACTAATGAAAAACTGTTTTTT.

The rearrangement joins TRBV7-6 to TRBJ2-2; TRBD2 is a possible D gene (5 bases). From germline, CDR1 is SGHVS and CDR2 FNYEAQ. This CDR3 comprises 20 residues. The germline V and J ends were trimmed by 3 bases and 2 bases, with 25 bases remaining between them. CDR3 region: CASSFRLYGDGRVNTGELFF. CDR3 nucleotide sequence: TGTGCCAGCAGCTTCCGCCTATACGGTGATGGGAGAGTTAACACCGGGGAGCTGTTTTTT. Full variable domain (rest looked up from reference TRBV7-6 and TRBJ2-2): GAGVSQSPRYKVTKRGQDVALRCDPISGHVSLYWYRQALGQGPEFLTYFNYEAQQDKSGLPNDRFSAERPEGSISTLTIQRTEQRDSAMYRCASSFRLYGDGRVNTGELFFGEGSRLTVL.

V is TRBV7-3 and J is TRBJ1-1, with 8 positions matching TRBD1. CDR3 length equals 15 residues. The trim removed 0 bases at V and 6 bases at J, leaving 6 bases unmatched. Germline CDR1 and CDR2: SGHTA and FQGTGA. CDR3 coding DNA: TGTGCCAGCAGCTTAACGGGAGGACAGGGCTCTGAAGCTTTCTTT. The encoded protein is CASSLTGGQGSEAFF.

This clone was observed a single time. The chain combines TRBV5-4 with TRBJ1-2; D might be TRBD1 (5 bases). Germline V gives CDR1 SGHNT, CDR2 YYREEE (reference sequence). The V end was cut by 2 bases, the J end by 5 bases, with 13 bases between. The CDR3 runs to 14 residues. The DNA for the CDR3 is TGTGCCAGCAGCTTTGGCGCAGGGAGGTATGGCTACACCTTC. Protein sequence: CASSFGAGRYGYTF. Full variable domain (remainder filled in from reference TRBV5-4 and TRBJ1-2): ETGVTQSPTHLIKTRGQQVTLRCSSQSGHNTVSWYQQALGQGPQFIFQYYREEENGRGNFPPRFSGLQFPNYSSELNVNALELDDSALYLCASSFGAGRYGYTFGSGTRLTVV.

The CDR3 region is CASSNSGGVDEQFF. DNA for the CDR3: TGTGCCAGCAGTAATAGCGGGGGGGTGGATGAGCAGTTCTTC. The rearrangement uses TRBV6-6 and TRBJ2-1, with 11 bases that match TRBD2. CDR3 length: 14 amino acids. The ends lost 5 bases at V and 8 bases at J; junction bases unmatched: 5. The V gene's germline CDR1 is MNHNY and CDR2 SVGAGI (reference sequence).

J is TRBJ1-1 and V is TRBV7-2; 7 bases match TRBD1. V was clipped by 0 bases and J by 0 bases; unmatched bases: 10. The V gene's germline CDR1 is SGHTA and CDR2 FQGNSA. This CDR3 region has 18 residues. In DNA form, the CDR3 reads TGTGCCAGCAGCTTAGCCATTGGTAGGGGGCGGGTGAACACTGAAGCTTTCTTT. Its protein product is CASSLAIGRGRVNTEAFF.

CDR3 amino acids: CASSVGGLAGGPPYYF. The DNA for the CDR3 is TGTGCCAGCAGTGTCGGGGGACTAGCGGGGGGGCCGCCCTATTATTTT. This sequence joins TRBV2 and TRBJ2-3; 16 nucleotides line up with TRBD2. The V gene end was trimmed by 4 bases and the J gene end by 15 bases; junction bases not matched to a gene: 13. This CDR3 region has 16 residues. Germline V gives CDR1 SNHLY, CDR2 FYNNEI.

J is TRBJ2-3 and V is TRBV2, with D possibly TRBD2 on 7 matching bases. The CDR3 is 11 amino acids. The V end lost 9 bases, the J end lost 5 bases, and 9 bases lay between the germline ends. In germline, CDR1 is SNHLY, CDR2 FYNNEI. CDR3 region: CARRGGDTQYF. CDR3 sequence (DNA): TGTGCCAGGAGGGGGGGAGATACGCAGTATTTT.

The J gene is TRBJ1-5, the V gene TRBV7-8; tentatively, D is TRBD1 (6 bases). The V end was cut by 4 bases, the J end by 2 bases, with 15 bases between. Germline V gene data show CDR1 as SGHVS and CDR2 as FQNEAQ. This CDR3 region has 16 residues. The CDR3 nucleotides read TGTGCCAGCAGCTCAAAAACAGGGCTTGGCAATCAGCCCCAGCATTTT. Its protein is CASSSKTGLGNQPQHF.